What follows are 30 T cell receptor beta chains derived from one specimen sequenced in a study of shared clonotypes between healthy human individuals. Using immunoSEQ multiplex PCR, the repertoire was profiled, and TCRdb retains in-frame clones only, with some absent. The profile shows around 700,000 clones, 92% of them singletons. Terminally differentiated effector memory CD45RA+ cells were excluded from the naive CD8 cells, which were CD45RO-negative and positively selected for CCR7. Specimen: naive CD8+ T cells sorted from blood. These receptors were collected from a man aged 30 to 39 in good health.

The chain joins TRBV6-6 to TRBJ2-1; possible D gene TRBD2, 5 bases. Trimming took off 2 bases at V and 6 bases at J, with 14 bases between the two ends. Germline values: CDR1 MNHNY, CDR2 SVGAGI (reference sequence). CDR3 length equals 15 residues. The CDR3 DNA sequence: TGTGCCAGCAGTTACACCACGGGGTCTAGCAATGAGCAGTTCTTC. This sequence encodes CASSYTTGSSNEQFF.

The V and J genes are TRBV27 and TRBJ1-3; D possibly corresponds to TRBD1 (5 bases). CDR1 MNHEY and CDR2 SMNVEV come from the germline V gene (reference sequence). V was shortened by 2 bases and J by 2 bases, with 10 bases between the two germline ends. CDR3 length equals 15 residues. The CDR3 coding sequence is TGTGCCAGCAGTTTAGGGGGATTACCTGGAAACACCATATATTTT. It specifies CASSLGGLPGNTIYF.

This chain uses TRBV15 with TRBJ2-2; the D gene is possibly TRBD1 (6 bases). CDR3 size: 16 residues. V was pared by 0 bases and J by 3 bases, with 11 bases between. Per germline, CDR1 LNHNV and CDR2 YYDKDF (reference sequence). The CDR3: CATSRDRAGDTGELFF. DNA for the CDR3: TGTGCCACCAGCAGAGATCGGGCAGGGGACACCGGGGAGCTGTTTTTT.

This clone was counted once. V and J are TRBV2 and TRBJ2-5, with D tentatively TRBD2 (6 bases). V lost 8 bases, J lost 9 bases, and 10 bases lay in between. The CDR3 is made up of 10 amino acids. Germline loops: CDR1 SNHLY, CDR2 FYNNEI. DNA for the CDR3: TGTGCCAGCGGGGGGAAGGCCCAGTACTTC. As protein: CASGGKAQYF.

V gene TRBV13 combines with J gene TRBJ2-7, with 8 bases that match TRBD2. The germline V gene has CDR1 PRHDT and CDR2 FYEKMQ (reference sequence). The J segment lost 6 bases and the V segment lost 5 bases, leaving 6 bases of the junction unmatched. This CDR3 has 13 amino acids. The CDR3 reads CASSPGLVLEQYF. The CDR3 DNA sequence: TGTGCCAGCAGCCCGGGACTAGTCCTCGAGCAGTACTTC.

This rearrangement joins TRBV7-9 to TRBJ2-7; 11 bases fit TRBD1. The CDR3 consists of 15 residues. Germline CDR1 and CDR2: SEHNR and FQNEAQ (reference sequence). V shed 4 bases and J 6 bases; nucleotides not matched to a gene: 8. The CDR3 sequence: CASSSPGTGGSEQYF. The CDR3 DNA reads TGTGCCAGCAGCTCACCCGGGACAGGGGGGAGCGAGCAGTACTTC.

Regarding this clone: The identical CDR3 is also encoded by other nucleotide sequences in the sample. The chain couples TRBV7-9 to TRBJ2-7; 10 positions agree with TRBD1. The CDR3 has 14 residues. Germline V gene sequence: CDR1 SEHNR, CDR2 FQNEAQ (reference sequence). After removal of 5 bases from V and 3 bases from J, the junction contained 4 bases not matched to a gene. CDR3 amino acids: CASSPRDRGYEQYF. For the CDR3, the DNA is TGTGCCAGCAGCCCCCGGGACAGGGGCTACGAGCAGTACTTC.

V usage is TRBV28 and J usage is TRBJ2-7; 10 positions agree with TRBD1. The V and J ends lost 6 bases and 4 bases, in that order; junction bases with no gene match: 9. The CDR3 sequence is 15 residues long. Germline V CDR1 and CDR2: MDHEN, SYDVKM. Here the CDR3 reads CASRDRDRGRYEQYF. CDR3 in DNA: TGTGCCAGCAGGGACCGGGACAGGGGTCGGTACGAGCAGTACTTC.

This clone has just one count. V and J are TRBV6-5 and TRBJ2-7; 8 nucleotides agree with TRBD1. Germline V gene sequence: CDR1 MNHEY, CDR2 SVGAGI. CDR3 length: 15 amino acids. The junction had 8 bases not matched to a gene; V was cut back by 2 bases and J by 5 bases. The CDR3 region is CASSYAGQGQNEQYF. CDR3 coding DNA: TGTGCCAGCAGTTACGCTGGACAGGGCCAAAACGAGCAGTACTTC.

CDR3 nucleotides: TGTGCCAGCAGCGGACCGTCCTACGAGCAGTACTTC. Translated: CASSGPSYEQYF. This chain links TRBV9 with TRBJ2-7; D gene unclear. V lost 3 bases to trimming and J lost 1 base, with 5 bases between them. This CDR3 has 12 residues. Germline-derived CDR1 and CDR2 are SGDLS and YYNGEE.

DNA for the CDR3: TGTGCCAGCAGTCACCCAACCCCCCGGGAATATCAGCCCCAGCATTTT. Translating gives CASSHPTPREYQPQHF. The chain joins TRBV28 to TRBJ1-5; D is unclear. The V end was cut by 5 bases, the J end by 5 bases, with 19 bases between. Germline V gives CDR1 MDHEN, CDR2 SYDVKM. The CDR3 spans 16 residues.

This sequence joins TRBV4-3 and TRBJ2-2, with D possibly called TRBD1 or TRBD2 (5 bases each). The V and J ends lost 0 bases and 7 bases respectively, with 12 bases between them. This CDR3 is built from 15 residues. Germline V gene data show CDR1 as LGHNA and CDR2 as YSLEER. The CDR3 DNA reads as TGCGCCAGCAGCCAAGACTGGGGGTCGGTCGGGGAGCTGTTTTTT. Translated: CASSQDWGSVGELFF.

The V and J genes are TRBV7-8 and TRBJ2-1; the D gene could be TRBD1 or TRBD2 (5 bases each). This CDR3 is 14 amino acids long. Germline V gives CDR1 SGHVS, CDR2 FQNEAQ. Trimming stripped 3 bases from V and 5 bases from J, with 11 bases between. The CDR3 reads CASSLGESDNEQFF. The DNA for the CDR3 is TGTGCCAGCAGCTTGGGGGAGTCGGACAATGAGCAGTTCTTC. The full variable domain, rest sourced from reference TRBV7-8 and TRBJ2-1, is GAGVSQSPRYKVAKRGQDVALRCDPISGHVSLFWYQQALGQGPEFLTYFQNEAQLDKSGLPSDRFFAERPEGSVSTLKIQRTQQEDSAVYLCASSLGESDNEQFFGPGTRLTVL.

This clone was seen once. This chain connects TRBV7-2 to TRBJ2-2, with TRBD1 as a possible D gene (6 bases). This CDR3 is built from 16 residues. V was cut by 1 base and J by 5 bases, with 14 bases left in between. The V gene's germline CDR1 is SGHTA and CDR2 FQGNSA. CDR3 DNA: TGTGCCAGCAGCTTAGAACTGGGGGCCCTGACCGGGGAGCTGTTTTTT. This gives the protein CASSLELGALTGELFF.

V usage is TRBV28 and J usage is TRBJ2-1, with TRBD1 identical over 8 bases. This CDR3 has 15 residues. The germline gives CDR1 MDHEN, CDR2 SYDVKM. V shed 4 bases and J 8 bases; nucleotides not matched to a gene: 10. The CDR3 here is CASSSPRTGKYEQFF. The CDR3 nucleotides read TGTGCCAGCAGTTCTCCTCGGACAGGGAAGTATGAGCAGTTCTTC.

V usage is TRBV7-8 and J usage is TRBJ2-3, with unresolved D. The germline V gene encodes CDR1 SGHVS and CDR2 FQNEAQ. CDR3 length: 15 residues. V gave up 3 bases and J gave up 2 bases, with 12 bases separating them. CDR3 sequence reads: CASSFFIGPTDTQYF. The DNA for the CDR3 is TGTGCCAGCAGCTTCTTTATCGGACCCACAGATACGCAGTATTTT.

The chain employs TRBV27 and TRBJ2-6; weak D call: TRBD2 (6 bases). The germline V and J ends were trimmed by 5 bases and 1 base, with 12 bases remaining between them. The CDR3 covers 16 residues. Germline V gene sequence: CDR1 MNHEY, CDR2 SMNVEV (reference sequence). CDR3 sequence (DNA): TGTGCCAGCAGTCTCTGGGGGGATTCTGGGGCCAACGTCCTGACTTTC. Translated, it gives CASSLWGDSGANVLTF.

V usage is TRBV6-5 and J usage is TRBJ2-2; no firm D call. The CDR3 consists of 11 residues. The germline V gene encodes CDR1 MNHEY and CDR2 SVGAGI. V was shortened by 6 bases and J by 9 bases, with 8 bases between the two germline ends. In DNA form, the CDR3 reads TGTGCCAGCAGCCCCGTACGGGAGCTGTTTTTT. This sequence encodes CASSPVRELFF.

The chain is built from TRBV6-5 and TRBJ2-3; maybe TRBD1 (5 bases). V was clipped by 8 bases and J by 0 bases, with 9 bases between them. This CDR3 region has 13 residues. Germline values: CDR1 MNHEY, CDR2 SVGAGI. As DNA, the CDR3 is TGTGCCAGCGGCGGACACAGCACAGATACGCAGTATTTT. As protein: CASGGHSTDTQYF.

This sequence joins TRBV5-4 and TRBJ2-3; no firm D call. Germline V gene data show CDR1 as SGHNT and CDR2 as YYREEE (reference sequence). CDR3 length: 13 residues. V lost 7 bases and J lost 4, with 13 bases in between. The CDR3 reads CASCAGTPDTQYF. The CDR3 DNA reads TGTGCCAGCTGCGCAGGAACGCCAGATACGCAGTATTTT.

The V gene is TRBV5-1, the J gene TRBJ1-3; TRBD1 agrees at 9 bases. The length of the CDR3 is 17 residues. V trimming: 3 bases; J trimming: 1 base; junction bases outside the gene matches: 8. Germline V CDR1 and CDR2: SGHRS, YFSETQ. The CDR3 here is CASSSGTGWISGNTIYF. CDR3 nucleotide sequence: TGCGCCAGCAGCTCGGGGACAGGGTGGATATCTGGAAACACCATATATTTT.

The chain employs TRBV5-4 and TRBJ1-2; 8 positions agree with TRBD1. The CDR3 is 14 amino acids. CDR1 SGHNT and CDR2 YYREEE come from the germline V gene (reference sequence). The trim removed 4 bases at V and 2 bases at J, leaving 4 bases unmatched. The CDR3: CASSKGQGNYGYTF. The CDR3 nucleotides are TGTGCCAGCAGCAAAGGACAGGGAAACTATGGCTACACCTTC.

The chain recombines TRBV10-3 with TRBJ1-2; D possibly corresponds to TRBD1 (6 bases). V was pared by 4 bases and J by 14 bases, with 20 bases between. The V gene's germline CDR1 is ENHRY and CDR2 SYGVKD. This CDR3 contains 13 residues. This chain's CDR3 is CAISGVLRGNGTF. In nucleotides, the CDR3 is TGTGCCATCAGTGGCGTTCTCAGGGGAAACGGGACCTTC.

The chain combines TRBV2 with TRBJ1-1; D possibly corresponds to TRBD1 (5 bases). The ends were cut back, 4 bases at V and 2 bases at J, with 11 bases in the middle. This CDR3 contains 14 residues. In germline, CDR1 is SNHLY, CDR2 FYNNEI. The CDR3, as DNA: TGTGCCAGCAGTGTCGGGGGACCAAACACTGAAGCTTTCTTT. It encodes CASSVGGPNTEAFF.

Only one count was recorded for this clone. This chain connects TRBV4-1 to TRBJ2-2; 8 bases match TRBD2. The CDR3 loop spans 17 amino acids. With V trimmed by 2 bases and J by 5 bases, 10 bases remained unmatched. CDR1 is MGHRA, CDR2 YSYEKL, per germline. The CDR3 DNA follows: TGCGCCAGCAGCCAACTCAGAGCGGGAGTAAGAACCGGGGAGCTGTTTTTT. Its translation: CASSQLRAGVRTGELFF.

V is TRBV28 and J is TRBJ2-2, with a tentative D call TRBD2 (6 bases). V gave up 3 bases and J gave up 5 bases, with 19 bases separating them. The CDR3 is 17 residues long. Germline loops: CDR1 MDHEN, CDR2 SYDVKM. The chain's CDR3 is CASSFTRGTRGTGELFF. CDR3 nucleotides: TGTGCCAGCAGTTTCACCCGCGGTACACGGGGGACCGGGGAGCTGTTTTTT.

The V and J genes are TRBV11-2 and TRBJ2-7; D ambiguous. V was shortened by 1 base and J by 2 bases, with 6 bases between the two germline ends. Per germline, CDR1 SGHAT and CDR2 FQNNGV. The CDR3 covers 13 residues. Here the CDR3 DNA reads TGTGCCAGCAGCTTAGCCGAAACCTACGAGCAGTACTTC. It encodes CASSLAETYEQYF.

The CDR3 nucleotides are TGTGCCAGCATGAGTATCCGGTCGCCCTACAATGAGCAGTTCTTC. Translation gives CASMSIRSPYNEQFF. V usage is TRBV2 and J usage is TRBJ2-1, with D unclear. Trimming removed 7 bases from V and 2 bases from J, with 15 bases in between. The CDR3 sequence is 15 residues long. Germline V lookup: CDR1 SNHLY, CDR2 FYNNEI.

V is TRBV27 and J is TRBJ1-4; TRBD1 matches at 11 bases. Per germline, CDR1 MNHEY and CDR2 SMNVEV (reference sequence). The CDR3 length is 17 residues. Unmatched junction bases numbered 13, after V lost 10 bases and J lost 3 bases. The DNA of the CDR3 is TGTGCCACCCGGACGGGACAGGGGGGTGCGGCTAATGAAAAACTGTTTTTT. Translation: CATRTGQGGAANEKLFF.

The V call is TRBV4-3, the J call TRBJ2-2, with 8 bases fitting TRBD2. Per germline, CDR1 LGHNA and CDR2 YSLEER. J gave up 5 bases and V 0 bases, and 2 bases lay outside the gene matches. The CDR3 is 15 amino acids. CDR3 amino acids: CASSQEPSGTGELFF. CDR3 sequence (DNA): TGCGCCAGCAGCCAAGAACCTAGCGGGACCGGGGAGCTGTTTTTT.